Below, 24 T cell receptor beta chains from the same sample are listed, as sequenced in a study of T cells in narcolepsy (dated by TCRdb to between 2017 and 2018). The library relied on the immunoSEQ multiplex PCR assay. What TCRdb holds here is the immuneACCESS table cut down to in-frame rearrangements. Part of the clones is not present; checked against another copy, under half of the missing clones reflect an unresolved V gene, and the others are unexplained. Here the sample has approximately 25,000 clones; approximately 80% occur a single time. The top ten hold around 3% of the sample. The sample consisted of CD45RA- memory CD4+ T cells from PBMCs. This specimen's cell subset or site label, per the study, means: memory T cells sorted ex vivo from peripheral blood. These receptor sequences come from a human donor with narcolepsy.

For this clone: Other DNA variants within this sample encode the same CDR3. The chain carries TRBV7-2 and TRBJ2-7, with D perhaps being TRBD1 or TRBD2 (7 bases each). Germline-derived CDR1 and CDR2 are SGHTA and FQGNSA. This CDR3 has 13 residues. The ends were cut back, 1 base at V and 9 bases at J, with 13 bases in the middle. Written as DNA, the CDR3 is TGTGCCAGCAGCTTAGAGGGCAGGGGGGGGCAGTACTTC. It encodes CASSLEGRGGQYF.

The rearrangement links TRBV27 to TRBJ1-2; 10 nucleotides align to TRBD1. Trimming removed 5 bases from V and 4 bases from J; junction bases left unmatched: 7. Germline V lookup: CDR1 MNHEY, CDR2 SMNVEV (reference sequence). CDR3 length: 15 amino acids. CDR3: CASSPDRGRVYGYTF. In nucleotides, the CDR3 is TGTGCCAGCAGTCCTGACAGGGGGCGGGTCTATGGCTACACCTTC.

This sequence joins TRBV23-1 and TRBJ2-3; 9 bases map to TRBD1. TRBV23-1 carries the ORF label, with uncertain function. V dropped 0 bases and J dropped 4; count of bases not matched to a gene: 5. This CDR3 is built from 16 residues. The CDR3: CASSQSRDRESDTQYF. The DNA for the CDR3 is TGCGCCAGCAGTCAATCGAGGGACAGGGAATCAGATACGCAGTATTTT.

The chain combines TRBV7-2 with TRBJ2-7; unclear D gene. The CDR3 runs 17 residues. From germline, CDR1 is SGHTA and CDR2 FQGNSA. Trimming removed 3 bases at V and 1 base at J, with 19 bases between. CDR3 sequence reads: CASSLQHSTRFSYEQYF. CDR3 nucleotides: TGTGCCAGCAGCTTGCAACATTCCACTCGCTTTTCCTACGAGCAGTACTTC.

This clone was detected once. The chain links TRBV7-2 to TRBJ1-5; D is possibly TRBD1 (6 bases). V was trimmed by 1 base and J by 2 bases, leaving 12 bases between them. Per the germline V gene, CDR1 is SGHTA and CDR2 is FQGNSA. CDR3 length equals 16 residues. The CDR3 DNA sequence: TGTGCCAGCAGCTTAGTGGGGGCGGGGGGCAATCAGCCCCAGCATTTT. Residues: CASSLVGAGGNQPQHF.

The rearrangement joins TRBV29-1 to TRBJ1-1; D is perhaps TRBD1 (5 bases). This CDR3 comprises 14 residues. Germline V lookup: CDR1 SQVTM, CDR2 ANQGSEA. With 5 bases removed from V and 1 base from J, the gap between germline ends came to 14 bases. The CDR3 reads CSVWGYVGNTEAFF. The CDR3 DNA is TGCAGCGTTTGGGGGTATGTGGGGAACACTGAAGCTTTCTTT.

The CDR3 bases are TGCGCCAGCAGTGGCCAGGGGTTCCCAGACACCGGGGAGCTGTTTTTT. It encodes CASSGQGFPDTGELFF. This chain connects TRBV10-1 to TRBJ2-2; D may be TRBD1 (6 bases). The V gene's germline CDR1 is WNHNN and CDR2 SYGVQD (reference sequence). The CDR3 is 16 amino acids. The V and J ends lost 4 bases and 3 bases respectively, with 15 bases between them.

This clone was seen more than once but under ten times. V gene TRBV6-5 combines with J gene TRBJ2-5; tentatively, D is TRBD2 (6 bases). The CDR3 sequence is 13 residues long. Germline V lookup: CDR1 MNHEY, CDR2 SVGAGI. Between the trimmed V and J ends, which lost 0 bases and 11 bases, there was a span of 13 bases. This CDR3 reads CASSYSGGGTQYF. The CDR3 DNA follows: TGTGCCAGCAGTTACTCCGGAGGAGGGACGCAGTACTTC.

This chain links TRBV6-1 with TRBJ2-7; 7 nucleotides line up with TRBD2. The CDR3 spans 12 residues. Germline V gene sequence: CDR1 MNHNS, CDR2 SASEGT. DNA for the CDR3: TGTGTCGCGGGGGAGGGCCCCTACGAGCAGTACTTC. As protein: CVAGEGPYEQYF.

This clone was picked up one time. This chain uses TRBV6-5 with TRBJ1-3; possible D gene TRBD1, 5 bases. V shed 4 bases and J shed 3 bases, with 7 bases lying between them. Germline lookup yields CDR1 MNHEY and CDR2 SVGAGI. CDR3 size: 13 residues. The CDR3 DNA reads as TGTGCCAGCAGTTCAGGGTTTGGAAACACCATATATTTT. Protein product: CASSSGFGNTIYF.

V is TRBV5-8 and J is TRBJ1-1; D gene unclear. CDR1 and CDR2 from the germline V gene are SGHTS and YDEGEE. Deletions cut 4 bases from V and 5 bases from J, with 9 bases between. CDR3 length equals 12 residues. The CDR3 DNA reads as TGTGCCAGCAGCGCGAGGAGAACTGAAGCTTTCTTT. Protein product: CASSARRTEAFF. The whole variable domain, filled in from reference TRBV5-8 and TRBJ1-1, reads EAGVTQSPTHLIKTRGQQATLRCSPISGHTSVYWYQQALGLGLQFLLWYDEGEERNRGNFPPRFSGRQFPNYSSELNVNALELEDSALYLCASSARRTEAFFGQGTRLTVV.

V is TRBV19 and J is TRBJ1-2; unclear D gene. V lost 5 bases and J lost 8, with 15 bases in between. Per germline, CDR1 LNHDA and CDR2 SQIVND (reference sequence). This CDR3 comprises 13 residues. CDR3 in amino acids: CASSGKSQGGYTF. The CDR3 DNA reads as TGTGCCAGTAGTGGAAAGTCACAAGGCGGCTACACCTTC.

The chain combines TRBV18 with TRBJ1-1; weak D call: TRBD1 (5 bases). V shed 0 bases and J shed 1 base, with 15 bases lying between them. The CDR3 is 17 residues long. The germline V gene has CDR1 KGHSH and CDR2 LQKENI. DNA for the CDR3: TGTGCCAGCTCACCACCGGGCGGGCGCGGGACGAACACTGAAGCTTTCTTT. It yields the protein CASSPPGGRGTNTEAFF.

V and J are TRBV2 and TRBJ1-5; D is uncertain. V lost 4 bases and J lost 0, with 10 bases in between. The CDR3 is 15 amino acids. Germline loops: CDR1 SNHLY, CDR2 FYNNEI. The CDR3, as DNA: TGTGCCAGCAGTGTATACGGGTCTAGCAATCAGCCCCAGCATTTT. Translation: CASSVYGSSNQPQHF. Combining the CDR3 with reference TRBV2 and TRBJ1-5 gives the whole variable domain EPEVTQTPSHQVTQMGQEVILRCVPISNHLYFYWYRQILGQKVEFLVSFYNNEISEKSEIFDDQFSVERPDGSNFTLKIRSTKLEDSAMYFCASSVYGSSNQPQHFGDGTRLSIL.

In DNA form, the CDR3 reads TGCGCCAGCAGCCAAGATCGTACACCTCTGGAGGCCAAAAACATTCAGTACTTC. Amino acids: CASSQDRTPLEAKNIQYF. V usage is TRBV4-1 and J usage is TRBJ2-4; D ambiguous. CDR3 length: 18 amino acids. Trimming took 0 bases from V and 1 from J, leaving 16 bases between them. Looked up from germline, CDR1 is MGHRA and CDR2 is YSYEKL.

This clone was detected once. The rearrangement links TRBV19 to TRBJ1-2; D gene ambiguous. V was clipped by 5 bases and J by 1 base, with 11 bases between them. This CDR3 contains 14 residues. CDR1 LNHDA and CDR2 SQIVND come from the germline V gene (reference sequence). As DNA, the CDR3 is TGTGCCAGTAGTGTCGACATCTATAACTATGGCTACACCTTC. Amino acids: CASSVDIYNYGYTF.

This rearrangement joins TRBV2 to TRBJ2-7; 14 bases line up with TRBD2. The germline CDR1 and CDR2 sequences are SNHLY and FYNNEI. With V trimmed by 6 bases and J by 7 bases, 5 bases remained unmatched. This CDR3 has 14 amino acids. The CDR3 region has the DNA TGTGCCAGCAGCCCGACTAGCGGGGGGGGAGAGCAGTACTTC. Protein product: CASSPTSGGGEQYF. Complete variable domain (other parts from reference TRBV2 and TRBJ2-7): EPEVTQTPSHQVTQMGQEVILRCVPISNHLYFYWYRQILGQKVEFLVSFYNNEISEKSEIFDDQFSVERPDGSNFTLKIRSTKLEDSAMYFCASSPTSGGGEQYFGPGTRLTVT.

The CDR3 here is CASSFLQGGYGYTF. CDR3 in DNA: TGTGCCAGCAGCTTTTTGCAGGGTGGCTATGGCTACACCTTC. The rearrangement links TRBV7-9 to TRBJ1-2, with D perhaps matching TRBD1 (5 bases). Germline V lookup: CDR1 SEHNR, CDR2 FQNEAQ (reference sequence). This CDR3 region has 14 residues. Trimming shortened V by 3 bases and J by 4 bases, and 12 bases separated the two germline ends.

V and J are TRBV7-9 and TRBJ1-3; D is uncertain. Trimming removed 2 bases from V and 0 bases from J, with 5 bases in between. CDR1 SEHNR and CDR2 FQNEAQ come from the germline V gene (reference sequence). The CDR3 is made up of 14 amino acids. The CDR3 is CASSLLNSGNTIYF. CDR3 sequence (DNA): TGTGCCAGCAGCTTACTAAACTCTGGAAACACCATATATTTT.

The V and J genes are TRBV5-6 and TRBJ1-2; D call uncertain. The CDR3 extends over 13 amino acids. Germline CDR1 and CDR2: SGHDT and YYEEEE. The V end was cut by 4 bases, the J end by 7 bases, with 14 bases between. CDR3 bases: TGTGCCAGCAGCCCGGTTGACTCCGGTGGCTACACCTTC. Encoded protein: CASSPVDSGGYTF.

The chain carries TRBV6-1 and TRBJ1-1, with TRBD1 matching 10 bases. The V gene end was trimmed by 4 bases and the J gene end by 7 bases; junction bases not matched to a gene: 9. CDR1 is MNHNS, CDR2 SASEGT, per germline. The CDR3 consists of 15 residues. CDR3 amino acids: CASSGPGQGSYEAFF. CDR3 DNA: TGTGCCAGCAGTGGTCCGGGACAGGGGTCGTATGAAGCTTTCTTT.

This clone was recorded a few times. The chain carries TRBV5-4 and TRBJ1-1; D is perhaps TRBD1 (5 bases). The V end lost 4 bases, the J end lost 2 bases, and 12 bases lay between the germline ends. CDR3 length: 14 residues. Germline V CDR1 and CDR2: SGHNT, YYREEE (reference sequence). The CDR3 DNA is TGTGCCAGCAGCCCGGTCCAGGGAAACACTGAAGCTTTCTTT. Amino acid sequence: CASSPVQGNTEAFF.

The rearrangement uses TRBV4-1 and TRBJ2-3, with D perhaps given as TRBD1 or TRBD2 (5 bases each). Germline V gives CDR1 MGHRA, CDR2 YSYEKL. Trimming took 3 bases from V and 0 from J, leaving 10 bases between them. The CDR3 extends over 15 amino acids. The DNA for the CDR3 is TGCGCCAGCAGCCACCCCCGGGGCAGCACAGATACGCAGTATTTT. Protein: CASSHPRGSTDTQYF.

This chain joins TRBV6-1 and TRBJ1-5; TRBD1 matches 9 bases. Germline V gives CDR1 MNHNS, CDR2 SASEGT. The trim removed 3 bases at V and 9 bases at J, leaving 15 bases unmatched. The length of the CDR3 is 17 residues. The CDR3 reads CASSEVWGTGTLLPQHF. The DNA of the CDR3 is TGTGCCAGCAGTGAGGTATGGGGGACAGGGACCTTACTGCCCCAGCATTTT.